Shown below are 7 T cell receptor beta chains from a single sample sequenced in a study of CD8 T cells in Susac syndrome. Random hexamers served to reverse transcribe about 0.5 to 1 ug RNA. TCRdb processed the immunoSEQ multiplex PCR reads anew with MiXCR; each CDR3 protein has one entry. The sample contains over 70,000 distinct CDR3 sequences, approximately 96% of which appear only once. Sequencing was done on a sample of CD8+ T cells from PBMCs. All receptors derive from a human donor with Susac syndrome.

The chain joins TRBV7-8 to TRBJ2-7; D is ambiguous. The ends were cut back, 1 base at V and 4 bases at J, with 5 bases in the middle. Germline V gene sequence: CDR1 SGHVS, CDR2 FQNEAQ. This CDR3 spans 12 amino acids. Here the CDR3 DNA reads TGTGCCAGCAGCTTAGGGCGATACGAGCAGTACTTC. This gives the protein CASSLGRYEQYF. Based on the CDR3 plus reference TRBV7-8 and TRBJ2-7, the full variable domain is GAGVSQSPRYKVAKRGQDVALRCDPISGHVSLFWYQQALGQGPEFLTYFQNEAQLDKSGLPSDRFFAERPEGSVSTLKIQRTQQEDSAVYLCASSLGRYEQYFGPGTRLTVT.

CDR3 in amino acids: CASSYRAYEQYF. The CDR3 DNA sequence: TGTGCCAGCAGCTACCGAGCCTACGAGCAGTACTTC. V usage is TRBV14 and J usage is TRBJ2-7; no clear D. V lost 5 bases to trimming and J lost 2 bases, with 7 bases between them. The CDR3 has 12 amino acids. Germline-derived CDR1 and CDR2 are SGHDN and FVKESK.

This clonotype was detected only once. The genes are TRBV30 and TRBJ2-2; 8 nucleotides line up with TRBD2. The CDR3 totals 15 residues. The V and J ends lost 5 bases and 2 bases, in that order; junction bases with no gene match: 7. Germline values: CDR1 GTSNPN, CDR2 SVGIG (reference sequence). The CDR3 is CAWGRGLENTGELFF. The CDR3 DNA follows: TGTGCCTGGGGTAGGGGACTAGAAAACACCGGGGAGCTGTTTTTT.

V usage is TRBV29-1 and J usage is TRBJ1-2; D is unclear. Germline CDR1 is SQVTM and CDR2 is ANQGSEA. Trimming took 7 bases from V and 7 from J, leaving 16 bases between them. The length of the CDR3 is 12 residues. The CDR3 nucleotides read TGCAGCGCTCTAGGGCATTGGACTGGCTACACCTTC. Amino acids: CSALGHWTGYTF.

The V call is TRBV6-6, the J call TRBJ1-1; D perhaps matches TRBD1 (5 bases). The CDR3 runs 12 residues. V was pared by 2 bases and J by 11 bases, with 12 bases between. The germline CDR1 and CDR2 sequences are MNHNY and SVGAGI (reference sequence). This CDR3 reads CASSYGQGDAFF. The CDR3 bases are TGTGCCAGCAGTTACGGCCAGGGAGACGCTTTCTTT.

The CDR3 DNA follows: TGTGCCAGCAGCTTAAGGGTTGGTGAGCAGTTCTTC. Translated, it gives CASSLRVGEQFF. V usage is TRBV13 and J usage is TRBJ2-1; D not resolved. CDR3 length: 12 residues. The germline V gene encodes CDR1 PRHDT and CDR2 FYEKMQ (reference sequence). Trimming pared 2 bases from V and 9 bases from J, leaving 8 bases between.

The genes are TRBV19 and TRBJ1-1, with D hard to call. The CDR3 is 15 amino acids. V lost 2 bases and J lost 3, with 13 bases in between. CDR1 and CDR2 from the germline V gene are LNHDA and SQIVND (reference sequence). The CDR3, as DNA: TGTGCCAGTAGTATATGGGGTATCTCAGACACTGAAGCTTTCTTT. Translating it yields CASSIWGISDTEAFF.